The rows below give T cell receptor beta chains drawn from one sample of a study of beta chain features in type 1 diabetes. Data came from immunoSEQ multiplex PCR; TCRdb stores just in-frame clones and leaves some out. The table has under 200,000 clones, 6.5% to 10% seen once. Sequenced material: central memory CD4+ T cells from blood. Receptor source: a woman between 18 and 29 years old with type 1 diabetes. Both conserved end residues are part of each CDR3. D genes are given only for firm matches. The size entry is marked missing in some rows and otherwise reads once, few, many or a size class.

D gene,clone size,V gene,J gene,CDR3 protein,CDR3 DNA
NA,few,TRBV29-1,TRBJ1-2,CSGGGLNGYTF,TGCAGCGGGGGGGGGCTCAATGGCTACACCTTC
NA,few,TRBV7-8,TRBJ1-1,CASSVGLYIRTEAFF,TGTGCCAGCAGCGTCGGACTCTATATCAGGACTGAAGCTTTCTTT
NA,NA,TRBV7-6,TRBJ2-5,CASRSLGETQYF,TGTGCCAGCAGATCCCTAGGAGAGACCCAGTACTTC
NA,few,TRBV7-2,TRBJ2-3,CASSRGASTDTQYF,TGTGCCAGCAGCCGGGGGGCCAGCACAGATACGCAGTATTTT
NA,NA,TRBV5-6,TRBJ1-5,CASSLTASNQPQHF,TGTGCCAGCAGCTTGACAGCTAGCAATCAGCCCCAGCATTTT
NA,few,TRBV7-8,TRBJ2-3,CASSRGWGDRTDTQYF,TGTGCCAGCAGCCGTGGGTGGGGCGACAGAACAGATACGCAGTATTTT
TRBD1,NA,TRBV25-1,TRBJ1-2,CASSEADRVGGYTF,TGTGCCAGCAGTGAGGCTGACAGGGTTGGTGGCTACACCTTC
NA,NA,TRBV7-2,TRBJ1-3,CASSIPVGNTIYF,TGTGCCAGCAGCATCCCAGTTGGAAACACCATATATTTT
NA,few,TRBV19,TRBJ2-3,CASSGRATFYSTDTQYF,TGTGCCAGTAGTGGGCGGGCCACCTTCTATAGCACAGATACGCAGTATTTT
NA,NA,TRBV7-9,TRBJ1-2,CASSLSQGTNYGYTF,TGTGCCAGCAGCTTATCCCAGGGCACCAACTATGGCTACACCTTC
TRBD1,few,TRBV5-6,TRBJ1-6,CASSSYRDSYNSPLHF,TGTGCCAGCAGCTCATACCGGGACAGCTATAATTCACCCCTCCACTTT
TRBD2,NA,TRBV11-3,TRBJ2-1,CASSLFSSGSRSYNEQFF,TGTGCCAGCAGCTTATTCTCTAGCGGAAGTCGCTCCTACAATGAGCAGTTCTTC
TRBD2,NA,TRBV11-3,TRBJ2-1,CASSLAAGGSNEQFF,TGTGCCAGCAGCTTAGCAGCGGGGGGTTCAAATGAGCAGTTCTTC
NA,few,TRBV6-6,TRBJ2-5,CASSYGDRGETQYF,TGTGCCAGCAGTTACGGGGATAGGGGAGAGACCCAGTACTTC
TRBD2,few,TRBV27,TRBJ2-5,CASSLSGTSAETQYF,TGTGCCAGCAGTCTTTCCGGGACTAGCGCCGAGACCCAGTACTTC
TRBD1,NA,TRBV27,TRBJ2-4,CASSPQGPKNIQYF,TGTGCCAGCAGCCCACAGGGGCCCAAAAACATTCAGTACTTC
TRBD1,few,TRBV30,TRBJ2-7,CAWRGTGSFYEQYF,TGTGCCTGGAGAGGGACAGGGAGTTTTTACGAGCAGTACTTC
TRBD1,few,TRBV11-3,TRBJ2-1,CASSPGTGLNEQFF,TGTGCCAGCAGCCCCGGGACAGGTTTGAATGAGCAGTTCTTC
TRBD2,few,TRBV19,TRBJ2-1,CASSPSGTRGNEQFF,TGTGCCAGTAGTCCCTCCGGGACTAGGGGCAATGAGCAGTTCTTC
NA,NA,TRBV7-9,TRBJ2-3,CASSQILQATDTQYF,TGTGCCAGCAGCCAAATTTTACAGGCAACAGATACGCAGTATTTT
NA,few,TRBV5-4,TRBJ1-1,CASSLQGRNTEAFF,TGTGCCAGCAGCTTGCAGGGAAGGAACACTGAAGCTTTCTTT
TRBD2,few,TRBV15,TRBJ2-1,CATSRGTSGRVTLF,TGTGCCACCAGCAGAGGGACTAGCGGGAGGGTAACGCTCTTC
TRBD2,few,TRBV7-9,TRBJ2-5,CASSLASGVETQYF,TGTGCCAGCAGCTTAGCGAGCGGGGTTGAGACCCAGTACTTC
TRBD1,few,TRBV19,TRBJ1-4,CASRRGPTNEKLFF,TGTGCCAGTCGCAGGGGGCCAACTAATGAAAAACTGTTTTTT
NA,few,TRBV18,TRBJ2-4,CASSRDMGAKNIQYF,TGTGCCAGCTCACGTGACATGGGAGCCAAAAACATTCAGTACTTC
NA,NA,TRBV4-2,TRBJ1-1,CASSPGQGTEAFF,TGTGCCAGCAGCCCGGGACAAGGCACTGAAGCTTTCTTT
NA,NA,TRBV18,TRBJ2-1,CASSPTTVLDSYNEQFF,TGTGCCAGCTCACCGACGACAGTCCTGGACTCCTACAATGAGCAGTTCTTC
NA,NA,TRBV5-1,TRBJ2-3,CASSVQPDGAATQYF,TGCGCCAGCAGCGTACAGCCAGATGGGGCGGCTACGCAGTATTTT
TRBD1,few,TRBV5-1,TRBJ2-7,CASSSGQGSSYEQYF,TGCGCCAGCAGCTCAGGACAGGGGAGCTCCTACGAGCAGTACTTC